A single sample gave rise to the 28 T cell receptor beta chains below, sequenced in a study of graft-versus-host responses after intestinal transplantation. Method: immunoSEQ multiplex PCR; TCRdb's copy keeps in-frame clones and lacks some. This sample has more than 10,000 clones, with approximately 31% found just once. The source material was alloreactive CD4+ T cells from a mixed lymphocyte reaction culture, sampled before transplantation. Regarding subset: CFSE-low proliferating T cells sorted from roughly six-day pre-transplant mixed lymphocyte reaction (GvH or HvG direction). All receptors derive from a human patient who was an organ donor for intestinal transplantation.

This chain joins TRBV6-5 and TRBJ1-5; 9 nucleotides agree with TRBD1. The CDR3 is 14 residues long. Germline V gene sequence: CDR1 MNHEY, CDR2 SVGAGI. V was pared by 6 bases and J by 4 bases, with 4 bases of the junction left unmatched. CDR3 coding DNA: TGTGCCAGCAGCATGACAGGGGGAAATCAGCCCCAGCATTTT. This translates into CASSMTGGNQPQHF.

This chain connects TRBV19 to TRBJ2-2; 7 nucleotides agree with TRBD1. This CDR3 is built from 16 residues. Per the germline V gene, CDR1 is LNHDA and CDR2 is SQIVND (reference sequence). V dropped 3 bases and J dropped 1; count of bases not matched to a gene: 5. The DNA of the CDR3 is TGTGCCAGTAGTATTAAGGGGGCCCTGAACACCGGGGAGCTGTTTTTT. Translated, it gives CASSIKGALNTGELFF.

The chain links TRBV6-1 to TRBJ2-7; 7 bases are shared with TRBD1. The V gene end was trimmed by 8 bases and the J gene end by 2 bases; junction bases not matched to a gene: 12. The germline V gene has CDR1 MNHNS and CDR2 SASEGT. This CDR3 is 15 amino acids long. This CDR3 reads CASGSANRGTYEQYF. The DNA of the CDR3 is TGTGCCAGCGGCTCAGCAAACAGGGGTACCTACGAGCAGTACTTC.

V and J are TRBV11-2 and TRBJ2-5; possibly TRBD2 for D (6 bases). V was pared by 1 base and J by 2 bases, with 11 bases between. The CDR3 contains 15 residues. Germline V gene lookup returns CDR1 SGHAT and CDR2 FQNNGV. The CDR3 coding sequence is TGTGCCAGCAGCTTAGGAGTAGGACTACAAGAGACCCAGTACTTC. This sequence encodes CASSLGVGLQETQYF.

This clone is medium-sized. The chain links TRBV18 to TRBJ1-1, with D unresolved. The germline gives CDR1 KGHSH, CDR2 LQKENI. The V end lost 1 base, the J end lost 7 bases, and 16 bases lay between the germline ends. The CDR3 runs 15 residues. The CDR3 is CASSPLYAGYSEAFF. CDR3 sequence (DNA): TGTGCCAGCTCACCACTTTACGCGGGCTACAGTGAAGCTTTCTTT.

In this sample, this clone turned up a few times. This chain joins TRBV5-1 and TRBJ2-7, with 10 bases lining up with TRBD2. The CDR3 sequence is 15 residues long. Looked up from germline, CDR1 is SGHRS and CDR2 is YFSETQ. V was pared by 2 bases and J by 6 bases, with 8 bases of the junction left unmatched. The CDR3 nucleotides read TGCGCCAGCAGCTTTATAGCGGGGGGCCCCATCGAGCAGTACTTC. Its protein product is CASSFIAGGPIEQYF.

J is TRBJ2-7 and V is TRBV7-3; 9 bases align to TRBD1. CDR1 SGHTA and CDR2 FQGTGA come from the germline V gene. After removal of 5 bases from V and 5 bases from J, the junction contained 13 bases not matched to a gene. The CDR3 has 16 residues. In DNA, the CDR3 is TGTGCCAGCAGCCGGCTTGGAGGGACAGGGATCCACGAGCAGTACTTC. This gives the protein CASSRLGGTGIHEQYF.

The rearrangement uses TRBV6-4 and TRBJ1-1; D is uncertain. Germline values: CDR1 MRHNA, CDR2 SNTAGT. V lost 5 bases, J lost 11 bases, and 18 bases lay in between. The CDR3 consists of 13 residues. This CDR3 reads CASSPRGPSAAFF. The CDR3 DNA follows: TGTGCCAGCAGTCCCAGAGGGCCCTCGGCGGCTTTCTTT.

This rearrangement joins TRBV7-2 to TRBJ2-6; D is unclear. Trimming took off 5 bases at V and 5 bases at J, with 10 bases between the two ends. This CDR3 is built from 14 residues. Germline CDR1 and CDR2: SGHTA and FQGNSA. This CDR3 is CASSPQSWANVLTF. In DNA, the CDR3 is TGTGCCAGCAGCCCCCAGTCTTGGGCCAACGTCCTGACTTTC.

This sequence joins TRBV7-3 and TRBJ2-1; weak D call: TRBD2 (5 bases). Trimming shortened V by 3 bases and J by 12 bases, and 12 bases separated the two germline ends. The CDR3 loop spans 12 amino acids. The germline gives CDR1 SGHTA, CDR2 FQGTGA. As DNA, the CDR3 is TGTGCCAGCAGCTTGACCGGCGGACTGCAGTTCTTC. It is translated as CASSLTGGLQFF.

Note on this clone: The same CDR3 can be traced to other DNA sequences in this sample. The chain couples TRBV6-6 to TRBJ1-2; possibly TRBD1 for D (6 bases). V lost 6 bases to trimming and J lost 9 bases, with 14 bases between them. The CDR3 covers 12 residues. The germline V gene has CDR1 MNHNY and CDR2 SVGAGI (reference sequence). The CDR3, as DNA: TGTGCCAGCAGCGACGGGGGGCGCAGCTACACCTTC. The encoded protein is CASSDGGRSYTF.

The table lists this clone with a few counts. The gene calls are TRBV5-4 and TRBJ2-7; 7 bases line up with TRBD2. Germline CDR1 and CDR2: SGHNT and YYREEE (reference sequence). V shed 4 bases and J 10 bases; nucleotides not matched to a gene: 17. The CDR3 has 15 residues. CDR3 coding DNA: TGTGCCAGCAGCCAAGGGCAACTAGCGTCCGACCGACAGTACTTC. Translation gives CASSQGQLASDRQYF. The full variable domain, completed using reference TRBV5-4 and TRBJ2-7, is ETGVTQSPTHLIKTRGQQVTLRCSSQSGHNTVSWYQQALGQGPQFIFQYYREEENGRGNFPPRFSGLQFPNYSSELNVNALELDDSALYLCASSQGQLASDRQYFGPGTRLTVT.

The chain carries TRBV6-6 and TRBJ2-7; the D gene is possibly TRBD2 (6 bases). This CDR3 has 15 residues. Germline lookup yields CDR1 MNHNY and CDR2 SVGAGI (reference sequence). V lost 4 bases and J 2 bases, leaving 15 bases between the germline ends. DNA for the CDR3: TGTGCCAGCAGTTTGGAGGGTCATGGGCCCTACGAGCAGTACTTC. Residues: CASSLEGHGPYEQYF.

The genes are TRBV25-1 and TRBJ2-3, with D possibly matching TRBD1 (5 bases). V gave up 6 bases and J gave up 1 base, with 8 bases separating them. In germline, CDR1 is MGHDK, CDR2 SYGVNS. The CDR3 covers 13 residues. Here the CDR3 reads CASSRAGTDTQYF. Written as DNA, the CDR3 is TGTGCCAGCAGCAGGGCGGGCACAGATACGCAGTATTTT.

The chain couples TRBV5-1 to TRBJ2-4; TRBD1 matches 8 bases. Germline V gene data show CDR1 as SGHRS and CDR2 as YFSETQ. This CDR3 region has 19 residues. V trimming: 4 bases; J trimming: 2 bases; junction bases outside the gene matches: 17. DNA of the CDR3: TGCGCCAGCAGCCACTCGGTGAAACAGGGGGTAGGGACCAAAAACATTCAGTACTTC. Translated: CASSHSVKQGVGTKNIQYF.

This chain uses TRBV5-4 with TRBJ2-1; weak D call: TRBD1 (6 bases). This CDR3 comprises 17 residues. Trimming took 0 bases from V and 5 from J, leaving 18 bases between them. Germline-derived CDR1 and CDR2 are SGHNT and YYREEE (reference sequence). CDR3 nucleotides: TGTGCCAGCAGCTTGGGACCCAACAGGGTACAACACAATGAGCAGTTCTTC. Translated, it gives CASSLGPNRVQHNEQFF.

V and J are TRBV18 and TRBJ1-2; maybe TRBD1 (5 bases). CDR1 is KGHSH, CDR2 LQKENI, per germline. The CDR3 length is 14 residues. V lost 0 bases and J 2 bases, leaving 7 bases between the germline ends. In DNA form, the CDR3 reads TGTGCCAGCTCACCACCGGGGCAGAACTATGGCTACACCTTC. This encodes CASSPPGQNYGYTF.

V and J are TRBV7-2 and TRBJ1-5; a weak D match, TRBD1 (6 bases). The ends were cut back, 2 bases at V and 6 bases at J, with 14 bases in the middle. This CDR3 is built from 15 residues. Germline V gene data show CDR1 as SGHTA and CDR2 as FQGNSA. CDR3 amino acids: CASSLRGGIGQPQHF. The CDR3, as DNA: TGTGCCAGCAGCTTAAGGGGGGGAATTGGTCAGCCCCAGCATTTT.

This rearrangement joins TRBV11-2 to TRBJ1-6; D gene ambiguous. The CDR3 extends over 14 amino acids. V gave up 1 base and J gave up 10 bases, with 11 bases separating them. CDR1 is SGHAT and CDR2 is FQNNGV in the germline V gene. The CDR3 DNA reads as TGTGCCAGCAGCTTAGGGCCGGGAAACTCACCCCTCCACTTT. It translates to CASSLGPGNSPLHF.

The rearrangement uses TRBV4-3 and TRBJ2-1, with 8 bases that match TRBD2. CDR3 size: 17 residues. Germline CDR1 is LGHNA and CDR2 is YSLEER. V was pared by 1 base and J by 4 bases, with 9 bases of the junction left unmatched. Here the CDR3 DNA reads TGCGCCAGCAGCCAAGGTCCCCCGCGGGGGGTATACAATGAGCAGTTCTTC. It encodes CASSQGPPRGVYNEQFF.

This clone has only a few counts. No DNA is shown, since the ends of the CDR3 on it are uncertain; the CDR3 is the one TCRdb lists. This chain uses TRBV6-5 with TRBJ2-7; the table's D call, TRBD2, has no DNA check behind it. The CDR3 extends over 11 residues, inclusive of both ends. Germline CDR1 reads MNHEY; CDR2 reads SVGAGI. This CDR3 is CASSTSSNQYF.

J is TRBJ1-2 and V is TRBV7-2; 8 positions agree with TRBD1. Germline V lookup: CDR1 SGHTA, CDR2 FQGNSA. Unmatched junction bases numbered 4, after V lost 5 bases and J lost 5 bases. There are 13 residues in the CDR3. The CDR3 DNA reads as TGTGCCAGCAGCAATGGACAGGGATATGGCTACACCTTC. Translating gives CASSNGQGYGYTF.

This rearrangement joins TRBV18 to TRBJ2-7; possible D gene TRBD2, 6 bases. Germline CDR1 is KGHSH and CDR2 is LQKENI. V dropped 5 bases and J dropped 0 bases, with 17 bases sitting between them. The CDR3 sequence is 16 residues long. The CDR3 bases are TGTGCCAGCTCATACTTTAGCGGCGGATCCTCCTACGAGCAGTACTTC. It is translated as CASSYFSGGSSYEQYF.

The chain recombines TRBV6-5 with TRBJ1-1; no reliable D call. Germline V gene lookup returns CDR1 MNHEY and CDR2 SVGAGI. Trimming cost V 8 bases and J 3 bases, with 16 bases left between them. There are 14 residues in the CDR3. The CDR3 spells CASCLPWGDTEAFF. The CDR3 DNA follows: TGTGCCAGCTGTCTACCCTGGGGAGACACTGAAGCTTTCTTT.

This clone qualifies as medium-sized. The chain uses TRBV7-2 and TRBJ1-5; D possibly corresponds to TRBD1 (5 bases). V was pared by 1 base and J by 5 bases, with 9 bases between. CDR3 length: 14 amino acids. The V gene's germline CDR1 is SGHTA and CDR2 FQGNSA. The DNA for the CDR3 is TGTGCCAGCAGCTTAGTTAGGGGATATCAGCCCCAGCATTTT. Protein product: CASSLVRGYQPQHF.

The rearrangement uses TRBV5-4 and TRBJ2-6; a weak D match, TRBD2 (7 bases). Deletions cut 3 bases from V and 2 bases from J, with 12 bases between. Per the germline V gene, CDR1 is SGHNT and CDR2 is YYREEE (reference sequence). CDR3 length: 16 amino acids. The CDR3 DNA reads TGTGCCAGCAGCTGGGGGGGGGCGCCTGGGGCCAACGTCCTGACTTTC. It yields the protein CASSWGGAPGANVLTF. Full variable domain (missing parts from reference TRBV5-4 and TRBJ2-6): ETGVTQSPTHLIKTRGQQVTLRCSSQSGHNTVSWYQQALGQGPQFIFQYYREEENGRGNFPPRFSGLQFPNYSSELNVNALELDDSALYLCASSWGGAPGANVLTFGAGSRLTVL.

This clone has just a few counts. The V call is TRBV7-2, the J call TRBJ1-2, with TRBD1 matching over 7 bases. V lost 3 bases, J lost 3 bases, and 4 bases stayed unmatched. The germline V gene encodes CDR1 SGHTA and CDR2 FQGNSA. The CDR3 covers 14 residues. CDR3 in DNA: TGTGCCAGCAGCTTCAGGGGGGTCGACTATGGCTACACCTTC. It codes for CASSFRGVDYGYTF.

CDR3 DNA sequence: TGTGCCAGCAGCTTAGAGAGGAGCTCCTACAATGAGCAGTTCTTC. Translation: CASSLERSSYNEQFF. The chain has TRBV7-3 and TRBJ2-1; D is unclear. Germline CDR1 is SGHTA and CDR2 is FQGTGA. Trimming cost V 2 bases and J 0 bases, with 8 bases left between them. This CDR3 contains 15 residues. Full variable domain (remainder filled in from reference TRBV7-3 and TRBJ2-1): GAGVSQTPSNKVTEKGKYVELRCDPISGHTALYWYRQSLGQGPEFLIYFQGTGAADDSGLPNDRFFAVRPEGSVSTLKIQRTERGDSAVYLCASSLERSSYNEQFFGPGTRLTVL.